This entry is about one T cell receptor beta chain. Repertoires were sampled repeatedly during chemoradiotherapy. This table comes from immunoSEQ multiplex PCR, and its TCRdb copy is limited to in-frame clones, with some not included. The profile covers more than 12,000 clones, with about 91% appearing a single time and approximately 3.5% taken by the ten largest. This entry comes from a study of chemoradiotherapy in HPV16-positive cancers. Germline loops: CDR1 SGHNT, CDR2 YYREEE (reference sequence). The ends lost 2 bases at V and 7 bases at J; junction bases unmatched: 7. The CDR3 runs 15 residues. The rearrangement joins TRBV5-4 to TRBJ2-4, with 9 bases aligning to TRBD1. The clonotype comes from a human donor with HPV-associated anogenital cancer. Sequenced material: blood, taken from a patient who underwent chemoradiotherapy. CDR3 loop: CASSFADRGRNIQYF. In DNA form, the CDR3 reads TGTGCCAGCAGCTTTGCTGACAGGGGGAGGAACATTCAGTACTTC.